This is a list of T cell receptor beta chains from one sample in a study of CD8 T cells in Susac syndrome. TCRdb itself ran the immunoSEQ multiplex PCR reads through MiXCR, one entry per CDR3 protein. The data contain 77,000 or so distinct CDR3 sequences, around 93% of them singletons. Sequenced sample: CD4+ T cells from PBMCs. The receptor set was obtained from a human donor with Susac syndrome. Each CDR3 is given with its conserved first and last residue.

V gene,J gene,CDR3 protein
TRBV7-2,TRBJ2-1,CASSFTGTSGGAGEQFF
TRBV9,TRBJ2-7,CASSQSGRAYEQYF
TRBV28,TRBJ1-2,CASSLDSNYGYTF
TRBV18,TRBJ1-1,CASSLGFLMNTEAFF
TRBV29-1,TRBJ2-3,CSGRGVLLDTQYF
TRBV7-2,TRBJ1-2,CASRGRDSYGYTF
TRBV15,TRBJ2-3,CATSRDRWDTQYF
TRBV10-3,TRBJ2-1,CAISESGTSSNEQFF
TRBV6-2/TRBV6-3,TRBJ1-2,CASSDSPVTGSTYGYTF
TRBV29-1,TRBJ2-7,CSPNYEQYF
TRBV2,TRBJ1-5,CASSYGGQGNQPQHF
TRBV20-1,TRBJ2-1,CSALSGTGLYNEQFF
TRBV20-1,TRBJ2-7,CSASRGEYPLPYEQYF
TRBV5-1,TRBJ2-1,CASSGQDSYNEQFF
TRBV19,TRBJ1-6,CASSIMGAAGSPLHF
TRBV28,TRBJ2-2,CASRLTRAGELFF
TRBV20-1,TRBJ1-5,CSARDWRRGDQPQHF
TRBV5-1,TRBJ2-5,CASSLPGTDQETQYF
TRBV6-2/TRBV6-3,TRBJ2-7,CASNQGGEQYF
TRBV7-2,TRBJ1-1,CASSLLRGRDTEAFF
TRBV14,TRBJ2-7,CASSQWAGMQDEQYF
TRBV6-1,TRBJ2-4,CASTPVEGKAKNIQYF
TRBV20-1,TRBJ2-5,CSARGGTTGRGGETQYF
TRBV25-1,TRBJ1-4,CASSGSTGDPTNEKLFF
TRBV12-3/TRBV12-4,TRBJ1-1,CASRGQDYTEAFF
TRBV28,TRBJ2-7,CASNPAGKTNYEQYF
TRBV3-1,TRBJ2-1,CASSQAKGQAVLQFF
TRBV6-2/TRBV6-3,TRBJ2-2,CASRLIGTSGELFF
TRBV28,TRBJ2-1,CASNLAGVVYNEQFF
TRBV27,TRBJ2-7,CASSPLGKRTGSEQYF
TRBV14,TRBJ1-4,CASSHLAYATNEKLFF
TRBV7-2,TRBJ1-4,CASSLAAQGNEKLFF
TRBV11-2,TRBJ1-1,CASSLSFGLEAFF
TRBV18,TRBJ2-6,CASSSTLGTDDYSGANVLTF
TRBV10-3,TRBJ1-6,CANRDSLSSPLHF
TRBV29-1,TRBJ1-5,CSVSDQGGQPQHF
TRBV6-6,TRBJ2-3,CASSYSKAVLIDTQYF
TRBV19,TRBJ1-6,CASSADRDSPLHF
TRBV20-1,TRBJ1-2,CSATNGYGYTF
TRBV9,TRBJ2-7,CASSAGERGYEQYF
TRBV12-3/TRBV12-4,TRBJ2-3,CASRKPSGTVGDTQYF
TRBV7-2,TRBJ2-1,CASSFGYASGSPGGDEQFF
TRBV12-3/TRBV12-4,TRBJ2-2,CASSSPGGGSSNTGELFF
TRBV18,TRBJ1-1,CASSPNGGGTEAFF
TRBV20-1,TRBJ2-5,CSASGRSQETQYF
TRBV5-1,TRBJ2-3,CASSPGVLSHTDTQYF
TRBV28,TRBJ2-3,CASSIRTDTQYF
TRBV3-1,TRBJ2-7,CASTLAGGPSEQYF
TRBV30,TRBJ2-7,CAWSYTYEQYF